This entry concerns a single T cell receptor (beta chain). What it binds is not known. 13 Jbeta primers and 60 Vbeta primers were used for the PCR. The data were produced by immunoSEQ multiplex PCR, yet TCRdb's version contains in-frame clones alone and is incomplete. This table has more than 95,000 clones, approximately 66% appearing once. This record belongs to a study of cytomegalovirus exposure and HLA in healthy donors. The V gene end was trimmed by 0 bases and the J gene end by 8 bases; junction bases not matched to a gene: 9. The CDR3 totals 16 residues. Germline CDR1 and CDR2: SGHNT and YYREEE (reference sequence). Study results and limitations: Excluded: some indistinguishable V segments such as TRBV6-2 and TRBV6-3. A few chains tied to CMV proved CMV antigen-specific in vitro.

The sequenced sample was PBMCs. V is TRBV5-4 and J is TRBJ2-1; 9 positions match TRBD2. This TCR was recovered from a woman between 50 and 59 years old in good health and CMV-seronegative. The CDR3 reads CASSLEGRGGRDEQFF. The CDR3 coding sequence is TGTGCCAGCAGCTTGGAGGGGCGGGGGGGTCGAGATGAGCAGTTCTTC.